What follows is one T cell receptor (beta chain) and its context. Its antigen remains unidentified. No base quality information exists; no much larger clone differs at one position. V is pared back by 8 bases and J by 3 bases, with 13 bases lying between the germline termini. Reading from cysteine to phenylalanine, the CDR3 counts 13 amino acids. Only the CDR3 region is kept as DNA, spanning 39 bases read in frame from base 1. According to the germline V gene (reference sequence), CDR1 reads SEHNR and CDR2 reads FQNEAQ. Whole blood was collected in K2EDTA tubes by collaborating institutions according to the institutions' own protocols. For TCRbeta analysis, collaborators shipped samples as frozen whole blood, isolated PBMCs, or DNA extracted from either of those sample types. TCRbeta CDR3 regions were amplified from genomic DNA using the immunoSEQ Assay, a bias-controlled multiplex PCR. As for the authors' bioinformatics: The number of nucleated cells in each sample was estimated from the amplification of reference gene primers within the assay. To quantify the absolute abundance of each unique TCRbeta CDR3 rearrangement, sequence reads were collapsed and filtered. For each sample, productive Simpson clonality was calculated by taking the square root of Simpson's diversity index across productive rearrangements. TCRdb provides this immuneACCESS table in a form limited to in-frame rearrangements. Some clones are lacking; in checked studies, under half of them reflect an unresolved V gene, and why the rest are absent is not known. That table furnishes V, J and clone size, whereas the DNA furnished D and trimming. The sample data list about 77,000 clones, and approximately 80% of these were observed just once. The top ten clones comprise under 5.5% of the sample.

These data come from a study of blood T cell repertoires in COVID-19 (dated by TCRdb to 2018 to 2021). About the study as a whole: Samples covering the acute and convalescent phases of COVID-19 were provided by collaborators in the United States, Italy and Spain. The prospective study material was composed of cDNA or gDNA derived from T cells, B-cell-depleted T cells, or PBMCs. Deeply sampled blood TCRbeta repertoires from subjects exposed to, actively infected with, or recovered from COVID-19 were included in the dataset. A freely available public database, intended as a resource for researchers studying the immune response to SARS-CoV-2, is where the repertoires were released. The samples were drawn from two sources: the first 160 participants of the ongoing ImmuneRACE study, and over 950 subjects contributed by 6 global collaborators. Nearly every sample came with metadata listing a de-identified subject ID, COVID-19 status, age in years and sex. Where available, HLA class I and class II types were taken from metadata supplied by the sample provider and were not determined by assay-based typing.

General findings and caveats noted by the study authors: The amount of clinical and demographic metadata varied by source and participant and was provided uncurated.

The source of this sequence is a woman in her 70s with acute or convalescent COVID-19. The chain was built from TRBV7-9 and TRBJ1-2, with no reliable assignment of the D segment. The sample taken for sequencing was peripheral blood. DNA sequence: TGTGCCAGCGCGAAACCCGGGGACTATGGCTACACCTTC. The encoded protein is CASAKPGDYGYTF.